This T cell receptor (beta chain) is from a study of T cells in women clearing cervical HPV infection (dated by TCRdb to 2017 to 2018). A note on the overall study: The cases were 20 to 25 women with histologically confirmed HPV16-related CIN3 or worse, and 2 of those women had invasive cancers. Case blood was taken at the visit when the lesion was first identified, whereas control blood was taken when infection was no longer detected. The parent cohort enrolled 9,800 or so women aged 18 or older in Guanacaste, Costa Rica, during about 1992 to 1995 and followed them for more than 6 years. Five blinded duplicates per group were added as quality controls, giving 60 or so samples: 50 or so participants and approximately ten replicates. Cases were matched to controls by age within five years and by the year the sample was collected. Among cases, blood sampling came a median of approximately 150 days after lesion detection, with an interquartile range of roughly 85 to 200 days. An exploratory proof-of-principle case-control study, nested within the Guanacaste HPV Natural History Study in Costa Rica, was conducted to compare TCR repertoires across cervical HPV16 outcomes. HLA typing was available for only a few women, so HLA type could not be excluded as a confounder. Cases had a median age of roughly 35 years compared with 38 for controls, and baseline characteristics showed no significant differences between the groups. The controls were fewer than 30 women whose single incident HPV16 infection cleared within 12 months with no development of precancer or cancer. Summary of the overall study and its limitations: Because the number of T cells in each sample was unknown, differences in richness could reflect differing T-cell content rather than repertoire biology. TCR repertoire richness was significantly higher in CIN3+ cases than in controls across sequencing depths, while evenness did not differ. Whether associations preceded infection or resulted from infection could not be shown with the cross-sectional design, and effector/memory subsets and HPV-specific T cells were not isolated. Cases had lower TRBV6-7 relative abundance than controls (around 0.11% versus 0.15%; Bonferroni P = 0.0008). Cases were distinguished from controls with an estimated AUC of approximately 0.83 by random forest classifiers combining richness and V gene abundances.

A remark on this clone: There is no known antigen for this receptor. With the read ending 3 residues before the CDR3 end, the germline J gene is used to fill in that end.

The immunoSEQ assay used multiplex PCR to amplify TCR beta CDR3 regions from an average of about 1,200 ng of genomic DNA per sample. To correct primer bias, the assay used a complete synthetic TCR repertoire to set an amplification baseline. The amplicons were sequenced using the Illumina platform. Processing in the source paper ran as follows. Error correction of the sequences involved clustering with frequency ratios plus a modified nearest-neighbor algorithm, after which the sequences were analyzed in the immunoSEQ Analyzer using IMGT gene definitions. TCR richness and evenness were averaged over 20 rarefaction repeats at each rarefaction depth, excluding samples with fewer sequences than the depth. Wilcoxon rank sum tests with FDR correction were used to compare relative abundances of V, D and J genes between the groups. For the blinded duplicates, the intraclass correlation was over 95% for TCR richness and averaged about 76% across around 66 gene segments. The table was pulled from immuneACCESS by TCRdb, which kept in-frame rearrangements only. Such tables lose some clones; where checked, under half of the loss comes from unresolved V genes, and the rest has no known cause. That table furnishes V, J and clone size, whereas the DNA furnished D and trimming. The sample table gives 9,000 to 15,000 clones. The ten largest clones add up to under 25% of the sample.

CDR3 length: 15 amino acids, cysteine to phenylalanine. Shown are 36 bases from within the CDR3, in frame from base 1. Based on the germline V gene (reference sequence), the CDR1 and CDR2 sequences are SGHNT and YYREEE. V has 4 bases trimmed and J has 5 bases trimmed; junction bases matching no gene number 4. Every participant had a single incident cervical HPV16 infection, and prevalent HPV16 infections were excluded. Cervical HPV DNA was detected with MY09/MY11 PCR, and genotyping was done by dot-blot hybridization. Fifteen mL of heparinized blood was centrifuged, after which the buffy coat was aliquoted, frozen at -30 degrees C, and then stored at -80 degrees C. Genomic DNA was extracted from buffy coat specimens using QIAGEN kits.

Sequenced sample: blood buffy coat. This TCR came from a woman aged 18-70 years with a cervical HPV16 infection that either progressed to CIN3+ or cleared (not recorded which). The rearranged chain carries TRBV5-4 and TRBJ2-2; 11 bases in between match TRBD2. The CDR3 protein: CASSLAGGETGELFF. CDR3 DNA (partial): TGTGCCAGCAGCCTAGCGGGGGGCGAAACCGGGGAG.